The clone carrying this TCR beta chain has just a few counts. The antigen is unknown. This entry comes from a study of early T cells in non-severe SARS-CoV-2 infection. Study summary: Sequencing input comprised bulk RNA from unsorted whole blood; chain pairing was not available.

Study-level points and caveats: There was a bias toward anti-spike CD8 responses in VDJdb matching, which missed private and CD4 specificities.

The TCR library protocol was used to attach unique molecular identifiers. These identifiers were attached to individual cDNA molecules. TCRdb passed the 5' RACE reads through MiXCR, listing each CDR3 protein once. This table holds some 87,000 distinct CDR3 sequences, approximately 15% found once. The V and J ends lost 7 bases and 5 bases respectively, with 18 bases between them. The CDR3 runs to 15 residues. The V gene's germline CDR1 is MNHEY and CDR2 SVGEGT. The specimen was whole blood. The clonotype comes from an adult who was a healthcare worker with PCR-confirmed SARS-CoV-2 infection or an uninfected control (not recorded which). The chain employs TRBV6-2 or TRBV6-3 and TRBJ2-1, with D maybe TRBD2 (6 bases). This chain's CDR3 is CASTHGTRNNNEQFF. CDR3 in DNA: TGTGCCAGCACCCATGGGACTCGGAATAACAATGAGCAGTTCTTC.